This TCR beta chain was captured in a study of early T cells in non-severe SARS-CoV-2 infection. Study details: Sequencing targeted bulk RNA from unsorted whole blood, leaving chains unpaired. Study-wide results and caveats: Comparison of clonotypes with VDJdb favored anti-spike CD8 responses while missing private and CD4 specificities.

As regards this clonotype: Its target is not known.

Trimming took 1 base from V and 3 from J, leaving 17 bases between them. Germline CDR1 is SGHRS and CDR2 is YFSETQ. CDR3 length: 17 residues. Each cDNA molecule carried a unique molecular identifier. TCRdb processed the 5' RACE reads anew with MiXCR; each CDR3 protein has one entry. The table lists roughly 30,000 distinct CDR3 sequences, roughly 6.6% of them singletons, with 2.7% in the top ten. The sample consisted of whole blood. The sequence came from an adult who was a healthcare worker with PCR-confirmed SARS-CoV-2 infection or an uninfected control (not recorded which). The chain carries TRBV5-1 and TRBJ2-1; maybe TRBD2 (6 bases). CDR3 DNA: TGCGCCAGCAGCTTGACTAGCCTCTCGGTAGGCTACAATGAGCAGTTCTTC. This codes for CASSLTSLSVGYNEQFF.